A single sample is the source of the 21 T cell receptor beta chains below, sequenced in a study of cytomegalovirus exposure and HLA in healthy donors. PCR used 60 Vbeta primers and 13 Jbeta primers. Only in-frame clones appear in the TCRdb table, and some are missing; sequencing was by immunoSEQ multiplex PCR. Found here are 90,000 to 110,000 clones, over 70% of them singletons; the top ten hold approximately 8.6%. Material for sequencing was PBMCs. Receptors were obtained from a woman aged 40-49 years in good health and CMV-seropositive.

This clone was detected only once. The chain couples TRBV7-8 to TRBJ2-1; 9 bases map to TRBD1. The length of the CDR3 is 18 residues. With V trimmed by 5 bases and J by 4 bases, 15 bases remained unmatched. The V gene's germline CDR1 is SGHVS and CDR2 FQNEAQ. CDR3 loop: CASSPHPGQGRLYNEQFF. The CDR3 nucleotides are TGTGCCAGCAGCCCTCATCCCGGACAGGGGAGACTTTACAATGAGCAGTTCTTC.

Remarks on this clone: The junction differs from germline at one of its ends, possibly a read error. The gene calls are TRBV7-7 and TRBJ2-5, with 9 bases matching TRBD2. The length of the CDR3 is 16 residues. From germline, CDR1 is SSHAT and CDR2 FNYEAQ (reference sequence). DNA for the CDR3: TGTGCTAGCAGCTTAGATGGCGGGGGGGCTTATGAGACCCAGTACTTC. Protein: CASSLDGGGAYETQYF.

V gene TRBV28 combines with J gene TRBJ2-7, with 7 bases lining up with TRBD2. The V gene end was trimmed by 7 bases and the J gene end by 7 bases; junction bases not matched to a gene: 16. The V gene's germline CDR1 is MDHEN and CDR2 SYDVKM. The CDR3 loop spans 15 amino acids. CDR3 in amino acids: CASTTRTSRWGEQYF. The DNA for the CDR3 is TGTGCCAGCACCACTCGGACTAGTCGTTGGGGAGAGCAGTACTTC.

This clone was counted once. The chain has TRBV28 and TRBJ1-3; D remains ambiguous. There are 14 residues in the CDR3. Per the germline V gene, CDR1 is MDHEN and CDR2 is SYDVKM. V was clipped by 3 bases and J by 2 bases, with 8 bases between them. The CDR3 loop is CASSLAGPGNTIYF. DNA for the CDR3: TGTGCCAGCAGTTTGGCGGGCCCTGGAAACACCATATATTTT.

CDR3 nucleotide sequence: TGTGCCAGCAGCCCCTCAGGGTCGACTAATGAAAAACTGTTTTTT. Translating gives CASSPSGSTNEKLFF. This chain connects TRBV7-9 to TRBJ1-4; TRBD1 is a possible D gene (5 bases). V lost 5 bases, J lost 2 bases, and 12 bases lay in between. The CDR3 consists of 15 residues. CDR1 is SEHNR and CDR2 is FQNEAQ in the germline V gene (reference sequence).

A single count supports this clone. The rearrangement joins TRBV29-1 to TRBJ1-2, with D possibly being TRBD1 (6 bases). In germline, CDR1 is SQVTM, CDR2 ANQGSEA. The ends were cut back, 7 bases at V and 2 bases at J, with 14 bases in the middle. This CDR3 has 13 amino acids. For the CDR3, the DNA is TGCAGCGGCGCGGACAGCCCGAACTATGGCTACACCTTC. It codes for CSGADSPNYGYTF.

This sequence joins TRBV5-1 and TRBJ2-2; tentative D call: TRBD1 (5 bases). Trimming took 4 bases from V and 0 from J, leaving 13 bases between them. Germline V CDR1 and CDR2: SGHRS, YFSETQ. The CDR3 spans 16 residues. CDR3 residues: CASSLPGKANTGELFF. In DNA, the CDR3 is TGCGCCAGCAGCCTCCCAGGGAAGGCGAACACCGGGGAGCTGTTTTTT.

The chain has TRBV19 and TRBJ1-4; D possibly corresponds to TRBD1 (5 bases). V gave up 3 bases and J gave up 0 bases, with 23 bases separating them. This CDR3 contains 20 residues. CDR1 and CDR2 (germline): LNHDA, SQIVND (reference sequence). The CDR3 sequence: CASSMNSGGLDSSTNEKLFF. Here the CDR3 DNA reads TGTGCCAGTAGTATGAATTCCGGGGGTTTGGACTCTTCAACTAATGAAAAACTGTTTTTT.

This clone has only a few counts. The V call is TRBV28, the J call TRBJ1-5; D is perhaps TRBD1 (6 bases). This CDR3 has 20 amino acids. V was clipped by 5 bases and J by 0 bases, with 26 bases between them. The V gene's germline CDR1 is MDHEN and CDR2 SYDVKM. CDR3 sequence reads: CASSTARDKVSLFSNQPQHF. Here the CDR3 DNA reads TGTGCCAGCAGTACTGCCCGGGACAAGGTTTCGTTGTTTAGCAATCAGCCCCAGCATTTT.

The V call is TRBV5-6, the J call TRBJ2-7, with TRBD1 identical over 8 bases. V was clipped by 4 bases and J by 0 bases; unmatched bases: 6. The CDR3 sequence is 15 residues long. Per the germline V gene, CDR1 is SGHDT and CDR2 is YYEEEE. The CDR3 here is CASSMRDRFSYEQYF. CDR3 in DNA: TGTGCCAGCAGCATGCGGGACAGGTTCTCCTACGAGCAGTACTTC. Using reference TRBV5-6 and TRBJ2-7 for the parts outside the CDR3, the full variable domain is DAGVTQSPTHLIKTRGQQVTLRCSPKSGHDTVSWYQQALGQGPQFIFQYYEEEERQRGNFPDRFSGHQFPNYSSELNVNALLLGDSALYLCASSMRDRFSYEQYFGPGTRLTVT.

The chain combines TRBV6-5 with TRBJ2-2; no reliable D call. Germline-derived CDR1 and CDR2 are MNHEY and SVGAGI. This CDR3 contains 13 residues. V gave up 2 bases and J gave up 3 bases, with 4 bases separating them. The CDR3 loop reads CASSYGHTGELFF. DNA of the CDR3: TGTGCCAGCAGTTACGGCCACACCGGGGAGCTGTTTTTT.

The chain combines TRBV5-1 with TRBJ2-6, with D hard to call. V was clipped by 4 bases and J by 0 bases, with 8 bases between them. CDR3 length: 15 amino acids. Germline V lookup: CDR1 SGHRS, CDR2 YFSETQ. The CDR3 DNA is TGCGCCAGCAGCGTAGCCCCCTCTGGGGCCAACGTCCTGACTTTC. This codes for CASSVAPSGANVLTF.

The rearrangement joins TRBV4-3 to TRBJ1-1; D ambiguous. V dropped 2 bases and J dropped 2 bases, with 12 bases sitting between them. This CDR3 has 15 residues. From germline, CDR1 is LGHNA and CDR2 YSLEER. For the CDR3, the DNA is TGCGCCAGCAGCCAACGCGGTGAAGGAAACACTGAAGCTTTCTTT. Its protein product is CASSQRGEGNTEAFF.

This sequence joins TRBV27 and TRBJ1-2; 9 bases are shared with TRBD1. V dropped 3 bases and J dropped 7; count of bases not matched to a gene: 6. Per germline, CDR1 MNHEY and CDR2 SMNVEV (reference sequence). This CDR3 has 14 residues. The CDR3 region is CASSLYRGLSGYTF. The CDR3 DNA sequence: TGTGCCAGCAGTTTGTACAGGGGGCTTTCTGGCTACACCTTC.

As regards this clone: At the DNA level, this CDR3 is encoded by other sequences in the same sample as well. The V and J genes are TRBV7-2 and TRBJ1-2; maybe TRBD1 (5 bases). This CDR3 has 14 residues. The germline V and J ends were trimmed by 0 bases and 6 bases, with 11 bases remaining between them. Germline CDR1 is SGHTA and CDR2 is FQGNSA. The CDR3 DNA reads TGTGCCAGCAGCTTAGCCTCCAGGGAGGATGGCTACACCTTC. Translated, it gives CASSLASREDGYTF.

This rearrangement joins TRBV18 to TRBJ1-1; D perhaps matches TRBD1 (6 bases). The CDR3 totals 13 residues. The germline gives CDR1 KGHSH, CDR2 LQKENI. V shed 7 bases and J shed 0 bases, with 9 bases lying between them. The chain's CDR3 is CASLDSLNTEAFF. The CDR3 DNA reads TGTGCCAGCTTGGACAGTTTGAACACTGAAGCTTTCTTT.

This chain links TRBV9 with TRBJ1-2, with TRBD1 identical over 7 bases. The ends lost 4 bases at V and 4 bases at J; junction bases unmatched: 7. The CDR3 sequence is 14 residues long. Germline-derived CDR1 and CDR2 are SGDLS and YYNGEE. CDR3 nucleotide sequence: TGTGCCAGCAGCCCCGGACAGGAACTCTATGGCTACACCTTC. Translated, it gives CASSPGQELYGYTF.

The chain combines TRBV2 with TRBJ2-2, with 9 nucleotides matching TRBD1. In germline, CDR1 is SNHLY, CDR2 FYNNEI. J gave up 0 bases and V 6 bases, and 5 bases lay outside the gene matches. This CDR3 spans 16 amino acids. The CDR3 spells CASSVQGATNTGELFF. CDR3 nucleotide sequence: TGTGCCAGCAGCGTACAGGGGGCCACGAACACCGGGGAGCTGTTTTTT.

The gene calls are TRBV7-2 and TRBJ2-1; maybe TRBD2 (5 bases). CDR3 size: 12 residues. The V end lost 5 bases, the J end lost 15 bases, and 17 bases lay between the germline ends. Germline assignment: CDR1 SGHTA and CDR2 FQGNSA. The CDR3 DNA reads as TGTGCCAGCAGCCTTAGCGTTGGCGAACGGTTCTTC. Amino acid sequence: CASSLSVGERFF.

This clone was seen once. The chain uses TRBV5-6 and TRBJ1-3; D gene ambiguous. The V gene's germline CDR1 is SGHDT and CDR2 YYEEEE. V was cut by 4 bases and J by 3 bases, with 11 bases left in between. This CDR3 is built from 14 residues. The CDR3 DNA sequence: TGTGCCAGCAGCCTTCAGGCGGGTGGAAACACCATATATTTT. It translates to CASSLQAGGNTIYF.

This clone was seen a handful of times. This chain links TRBV11-2 with TRBJ2-1, with D tentatively TRBD2 (6 bases). Germline loops: CDR1 SGHAT, CDR2 FQNNGV. The V end lost 4 bases, the J end lost 6 bases, and 10 bases lay between the germline ends. The CDR3 runs 13 residues. The CDR3: CASSSRLGNEQFF. CDR3 DNA sequence: TGTGCCAGCAGCTCCAGACTAGGCAATGAGCAGTTCTTC.